The present T cell receptor (beta chain) was sequenced within a study of identical twins. This clonotype was counted many times. Its target is unknown. The J segment lost 5 bases and the V segment lost 7 bases, leaving 4 bases of the junction unmatched. The CDR3 runs 13 residues. TCRdb recomputed calls from the 5' RACE reads with MiXCR, one row per CDR3 protein. The sample contains around 530,000 distinct CDR3 sequences, roughly 15% of which appear only once. Whole-study results and caveats: Zero-insertion findings could be partly confounded by invariant cells (MAIT and iNKT cells). Findings came from cross-sectional statistics, without long-term follow-up of donors.

The data also belong to a second study, concerning yellow fever vaccine responses in identical twins.

Sequencing used CD4+ T cells sorted from blood. This chain connects TRBV12-3 or TRBV12-4 to TRBJ2-1; 8 nucleotides agree with TRBD2. The sequence derives from a woman aged 18 to 35 in good health. This CDR3 reads CASKGSGDNEQFF. In DNA, the CDR3 is TGTGCCAGCAAGGGTAGCGGGGACAATGAGCAGTTCTTC.